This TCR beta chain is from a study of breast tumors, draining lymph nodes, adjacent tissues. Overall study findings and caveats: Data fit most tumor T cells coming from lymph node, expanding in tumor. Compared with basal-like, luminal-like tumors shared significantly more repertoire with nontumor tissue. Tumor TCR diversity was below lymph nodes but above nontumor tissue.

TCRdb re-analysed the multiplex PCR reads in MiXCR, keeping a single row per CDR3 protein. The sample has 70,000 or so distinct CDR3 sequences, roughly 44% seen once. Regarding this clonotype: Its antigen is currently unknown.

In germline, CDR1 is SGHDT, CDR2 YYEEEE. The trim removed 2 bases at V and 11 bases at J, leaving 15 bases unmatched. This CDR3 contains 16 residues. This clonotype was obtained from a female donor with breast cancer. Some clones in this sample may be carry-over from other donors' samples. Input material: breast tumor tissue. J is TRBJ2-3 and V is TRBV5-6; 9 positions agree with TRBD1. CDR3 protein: CASSLPGQGFTGRQYF. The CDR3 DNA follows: TGTGCCAGCAGCTTACCCGGACAGGGGTTCACAGGTAGGCAGTATTTT.